What follows are 22 T cell receptor beta chains derived from one specimen sequenced in a study of CD8 T cells in ankylosing spondylitis. Study results and caveats: Ankylosing spondylitis blood appeared to carry a characteristic TCR beta motif of roughly eight highly homologous variants.

These receptors have no identified antigens. MiXCR was run by TCRdb on the 5' RACE reads, yielding one entry per CDR3 protein. The sample lists hundreds of thousands of distinct CDR3 sequences; roughly a quarter were seen once. The sequenced material came from blood, either unsorted or a sorted T cell fraction (not recorded which). The receptors were sampled from a male donor with ankylosing spondylitis.

In its sample, this clonotype was seen a few times. The CDR3 sequence is CSAQSPRTGELFF. The CDR3 bases are TGCAGTGCCCAATCTCCTCGCACCGGGGAGCTGTTTTTT. The chain joins TRBV20-1 to TRBJ2-2; D gene unclear. Germline-derived CDR1 and CDR2 are DFQATT and SNEGSKA (reference sequence). The CDR3 contains 13 residues. Trimming removed 6 bases from V and 4 bases from J, with 12 bases in between.

In its sample, this clonotype was seen once. V and J are TRBV27 and TRBJ2-1; 7 nucleotides line up with TRBD2. The V and J ends lost 1 base and 4 bases, in that order; junction bases with no gene match: 7. CDR1 is MNHEY and CDR2 is SMNVEV in the germline V gene (reference sequence). CDR3 length: 16 residues. CDR3 nucleotides: TGTGCCAGCAGTTTATATGGGGGAGGGCCTTACAATGAGCAGTTCTTC. Its protein product is CASSLYGGGPYNEQFF.

This sequence joins TRBV5-5 and TRBJ1-3; tentatively, D is TRBD1 (5 bases). V was pared by 2 bases and J by 0 bases, with 9 bases between. Germline CDR1 and CDR2: SGHKS and YYEKEE (reference sequence). The CDR3 is 15 residues long. The CDR3 coding sequence is TGTGCCAGCAGCTTAAGGGGCTTCTCTGGAAACACCATATATTTT. It specifies CASSLRGFSGNTIYF.

The genes are TRBV7-2 and TRBJ2-7; 10 bases are shared with TRBD1. Germline-derived CDR1 and CDR2 are SGHTA and FQGNSA. Trimming at V came to 5 bases and at J to 5 bases, leaving 3 bases not matched to a gene. The CDR3 has 13 residues. Here the CDR3 DNA reads TGTGCCAGCAGCCGGGACAGGGGTAACGAGCAGTACTTC. Its translation: CASSRDRGNEQYF. Together with reference TRBV7-2 and TRBJ2-7, the CDR3 gives the full variable domain: GAGVSQSPSNKVTEKGKDVELRCDPISGHTALYWYRQSLGQGLEFLIYFQGNSAPDKSGLPSDRFSAERTGGSVSTLTIQRTQQEDSAVYLCASSRDRGNEQYFGPGTRLTVT.

This clonotype appeared a few times. This rearrangement joins TRBV5-1 to TRBJ1-1, with 7 bases identical to TRBD1. V was clipped by 4 bases and J by 3 bases; unmatched bases: 6. This CDR3 comprises 14 residues. Per germline, CDR1 SGHRS and CDR2 YFSETQ. CDR3 in DNA: TGCGCCAGCAGCCCGAGTGGACAGGACACTGAAGCTTTCTTT. Residues: CASSPSGQDTEAFF.

The chain recombines TRBV11-3 with TRBJ2-3, with 16 bases aligning to TRBD2. CDR1 and CDR2 (germline): SGHNT, YENEEA. V was clipped by 4 bases and J by 1 base; unmatched bases: 2. The CDR3 contains 17 residues. The CDR3 nucleotides are TGTGCCAGCAGCTCCGGGACTAGCGGGAGGGGCACAGATACGCAGTATTTT. This sequence encodes CASSSGTSGRGTDTQYF.

This sequence joins TRBV3-1 and TRBJ2-5, with D unclear. CDR1 and CDR2 (germline): LGHDT, YNNKEL (reference sequence). The germline V and J ends were trimmed by 1 base and 2 bases, with 5 bases remaining between them. The CDR3 consists of 13 residues. The CDR3 region is CASSQGQQETQYF. CDR3 bases: TGTGCCAGCAGCCAAGGGCAGCAAGAGACCCAGTACTTC.

This clonotype was counted between two and nine times. J is TRBJ1-5 and V is TRBV6-1; 7 positions match TRBD1. The germline V gene encodes CDR1 MNHNS and CDR2 SASEGT. The length of the CDR3 is 15 residues. Trimming cost V 3 bases and J 3 bases; bases outside gene matches: 5. CDR3 sequence: CASSDNRGLNQPQHF. In DNA form, the CDR3 reads TGTGCCAGCAGTGACAACAGGGGCCTCAATCAGCCCCAGCATTTT.

The sample holds a few counts of this clonotype. The V and J genes are TRBV24-1 and TRBJ2-3, with D perhaps assigned TRBD1 or TRBD2 (5 bases each). The CDR3 has 18 amino acids. V lost 0 bases, J lost 2 bases, and 17 bases lay in between. Germline CDR1 reads KGHDR; CDR2 reads SFDVKD. The CDR3 sequence is CATSDLKTQGAFTDTQYF. Written as DNA, the CDR3 is TGTGCCACCAGTGATTTGAAGACGCAGGGAGCTTTCACAGATACGCAGTATTTT.

The chain combines TRBV5-1 with TRBJ2-1; 13 bases are shared with TRBD2. Per the germline V gene, CDR1 is SGHRS and CDR2 is YFSETQ. With V trimmed by 3 bases and J by 8 bases, 5 bases remained unmatched. This CDR3 is built from 15 residues. The CDR3 reads CASSSGTSGTYEQFF. CDR3 in DNA: TGCGCCAGCAGCTCCGGGACTAGCGGGACCTATGAGCAGTTCTTC. The whole variable domain, remainder taken from reference TRBV5-1 and TRBJ2-1, is KAGVTQTPRYLIKTRGQQVTLSCSPISGHRSVSWYQQTPGQGLQFLFEYFSETQRNKGNFPGRFSGRQFSNSRSEMNVSTLELGDSALYLCASSSGTSGTYEQFFGPGTRLTVL.

This clonotype has at least ten counts. The chain employs TRBV5-1 and TRBJ2-7; D not certain. The ends were cut back, 0 bases at V and 2 bases at J, with 6 bases in the middle. The CDR3 runs to 13 residues. Per germline, CDR1 SGHRS and CDR2 YFSETQ. CDR3: CASSLGLTYEQYF. CDR3 bases: TGCGCCAGCAGCTTGGGACTTACCTACGAGCAGTACTTC.

The chain is built from TRBV15 and TRBJ2-5, with D tentatively TRBD2 (6 bases). Germline CDR1 is LNHNV and CDR2 is YYDKDF (reference sequence). This CDR3 contains 13 residues. With 1 base removed from V and 5 bases from J, the gap between germline ends came to 8 bases. The CDR3 protein is CATSRGGGETQYF. The CDR3 nucleotides read TGTGCCACCAGCAGAGGTGGAGGGGAGACCCAGTACTTC.

This clonotype was recorded many times. The chain recombines TRBV7-2 with TRBJ1-1; D gene ambiguous. V lost 2 bases to trimming and J lost 2 bases, with 6 bases between them. This CDR3 is built from 13 residues. Looked up from germline, CDR1 is SGHTA and CDR2 is FQGNSA. DNA for the CDR3: TGTGCCAGCAGCTTACAGGACAACACTGAAGCTTTCTTT. It codes for CASSLQDNTEAFF.

This clonotype was detected only a few times. The J gene is TRBJ2-1, the V gene TRBV5-1, with 13 bases lining up with TRBD2. V dropped 0 bases and J dropped 6; count of bases not matched to a gene: 3. The CDR3 sequence is 16 residues long. Germline assignment: CDR1 SGHRS and CDR2 YFSETQ. CDR3 in amino acids: CASSLGTSGSVNEQFF. The CDR3 region has the DNA TGCGCCAGCAGCTTGGGGACTAGCGGGAGTGTCAATGAGCAGTTCTTC.

This clonotype has just a few counts. V and J are TRBV11-1 and TRBJ2-1, with 8 bases that match TRBD2. Trimming cost V 5 bases and J 1 base; bases outside gene matches: 22. The CDR3 runs to 21 residues. Germline values: CDR1 SGHAT, CDR2 FQDESV (reference sequence). In nucleotides, the CDR3 is TGTGCCAGCAGCCCCAGATCCAGGTTTGAGCGGGAGTTCTTATCCTACAATGAGCAGTTCTTC. Translating it yields CASSPRSRFEREFLSYNEQFF.

This clonotype has a handful of counts. V and J are TRBV24-1 and TRBJ2-2, with 7 bases lining up with TRBD2. V was pared by 0 bases and J by 7 bases, with 10 bases of the junction left unmatched. In germline, CDR1 is KGHDR, CDR2 SFDVKD. The CDR3 consists of 17 residues. CDR3 sequence (DNA): TGTGCCACCAGTGATTTGCATCTTGCGGGAGCGAACGGGGAGCTGTTTTTT. The encoded protein is CATSDLHLAGANGELFF.

This clonotype was observed a few times. This chain links TRBV6-1 with TRBJ2-3, with a possible D match to TRBD1 (5 bases). This CDR3 has 14 amino acids. Trimming removed 7 bases from V and 6 bases from J, with 17 bases in between. Germline V CDR1 and CDR2: MNHNS, SASEGT. The CDR3 DNA reads as TGTGCCAGCACCCAGGGTGGAGCAGCGGATACGCAGTATTTT. Translation gives CASTQGGAADTQYF.

This clonotype was recorded at least ten times. The J gene is TRBJ2-3, the V gene TRBV18, with D uncertain. The CDR3 is 15 amino acids. Between the trimmed V and J ends, which lost 0 bases and 0 bases, there was a span of 7 bases. Per germline, CDR1 KGHSH and CDR2 LQKENI. CDR3: CASSPPQFSTDTQYF. The CDR3 bases are TGTGCCAGCTCACCACCCCAGTTTAGCACAGATACGCAGTATTTT.

The gene calls are TRBV7-2 and TRBJ1-5, with 10 bases identical to TRBD1. CDR1 SGHTA and CDR2 FQGNSA come from the germline V gene. CDR3 length: 15 residues. V shed 3 bases, J shed 6 bases, and the junction held 5 bases outside the gene matches. This chain's CDR3 is CASSFPGQGGQPQHF. The CDR3 DNA sequence: TGTGCCAGCAGCTTTCCCGGACAGGGGGGTCAGCCCCAGCATTTT.

V and J are TRBV5-1 and TRBJ2-1; no clear D gene. V dropped 6 bases and J dropped 2 bases, with 12 bases sitting between them. This CDR3 contains 14 residues. Germline CDR1 SGHRS, CDR2 YFSETQ. For the CDR3, the DNA is TGCGCCAGCACCTTAGCTTCCCCCTACAATGAGCAGTTCTTC. This sequence encodes CASTLASPYNEQFF.

The rearrangement joins TRBV12-5 to TRBJ2-2, with D unresolved. The germline gives CDR1 LGHNT, CDR2 FRNRAP. There are 13 residues in the CDR3. Trimming stripped 1 base from V and 2 bases from J, with 2 bases between. The CDR3 nucleotides read TGTGCTAGTGGTTTGGGTAACACCGGGGAGCTGTTTTTT. It codes for CASGLGNTGELFF.

The chain carries TRBV12-3 or TRBV12-4 and TRBJ2-5; D may be TRBD1 (5 bases). With 1 base removed from V and 2 bases from J, the gap between germline ends came to 14 bases. CDR3 length equals 16 residues. Written as DNA, the CDR3 is TGTGCCAGCAGTTTAGGCAGGGAAGTGATGCAAGAGACCCAGTACTTC. As protein: CASSLGREVMQETQYF.